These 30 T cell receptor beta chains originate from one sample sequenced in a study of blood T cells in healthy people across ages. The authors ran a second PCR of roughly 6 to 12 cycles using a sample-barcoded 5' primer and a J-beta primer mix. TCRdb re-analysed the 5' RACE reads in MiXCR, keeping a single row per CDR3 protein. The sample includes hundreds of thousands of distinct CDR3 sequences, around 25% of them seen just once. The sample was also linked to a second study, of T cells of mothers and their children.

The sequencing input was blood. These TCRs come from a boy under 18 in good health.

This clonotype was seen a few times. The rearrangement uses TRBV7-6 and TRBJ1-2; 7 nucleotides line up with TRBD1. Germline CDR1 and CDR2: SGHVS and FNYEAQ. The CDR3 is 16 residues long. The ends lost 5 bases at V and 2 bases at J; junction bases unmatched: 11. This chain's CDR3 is CASSQPPGQSNYGYTF. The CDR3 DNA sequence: TGTGCCAGCAGCCAGCCCCCGGGACAGTCGAACTATGGCTACACCTTC. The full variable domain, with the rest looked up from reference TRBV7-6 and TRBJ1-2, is GAGVSQSPRYKVTKRGQDVALRCDPISGHVSLYWYRQALGQGPEFLTYFNYEAQQDKSGLPNDRFSAERPEGSISTLTIQRTEQRDSAMYRCASSQPPGQSNYGYTFGSGTRLTVV.

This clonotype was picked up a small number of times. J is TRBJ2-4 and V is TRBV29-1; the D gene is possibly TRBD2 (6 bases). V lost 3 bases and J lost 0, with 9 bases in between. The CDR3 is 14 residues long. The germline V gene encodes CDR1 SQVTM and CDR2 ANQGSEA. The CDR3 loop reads CSVEEGQAKNIQYF. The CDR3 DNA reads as TGCAGCGTTGAGGAGGGCCAAGCCAAAAACATTCAGTACTTC. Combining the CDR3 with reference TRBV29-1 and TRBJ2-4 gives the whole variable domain SAVISQKPSRDICQRGTSLTIQCQVDSQVTMMFWYRQQPGQSLTLIATANQGSEATYESGFVIDKFPISRPNLTFSTLTVSNMSPEDSSIYLCSVEEGQAKNIQYFGAGTRLSVL.

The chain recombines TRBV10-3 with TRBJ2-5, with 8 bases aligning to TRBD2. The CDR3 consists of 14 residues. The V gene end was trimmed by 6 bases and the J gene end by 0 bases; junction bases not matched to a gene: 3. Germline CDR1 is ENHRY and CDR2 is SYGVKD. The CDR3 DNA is TGTGCCATCAGGGAGACTAGCGACCAAGAGACCCAGTACTTC. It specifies CAIRETSDQETQYF.

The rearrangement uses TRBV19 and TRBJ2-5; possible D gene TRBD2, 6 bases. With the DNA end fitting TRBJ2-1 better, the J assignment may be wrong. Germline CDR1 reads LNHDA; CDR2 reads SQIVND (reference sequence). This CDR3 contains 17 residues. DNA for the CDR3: TGTGCCAGTAGTATAGTCCCGACTAGTACGGGTCAGGGTGAGCAGTTCTTC. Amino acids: CASSIVPTSTGQGEQFF.

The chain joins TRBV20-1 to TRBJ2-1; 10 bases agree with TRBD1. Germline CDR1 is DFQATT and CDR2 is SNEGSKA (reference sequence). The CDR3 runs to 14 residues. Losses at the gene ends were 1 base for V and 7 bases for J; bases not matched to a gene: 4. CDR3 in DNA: TGCAGTGCTAGAGGACAGGGGGCGCGGAATGAGCAGTTCTTC. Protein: CSARGQGARNEQFF.

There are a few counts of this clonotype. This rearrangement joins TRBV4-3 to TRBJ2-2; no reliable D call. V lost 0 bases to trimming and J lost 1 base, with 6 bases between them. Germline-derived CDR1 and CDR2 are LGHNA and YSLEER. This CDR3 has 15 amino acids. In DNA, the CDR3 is TGCGCCAGCAGCCAAGAGGGCAGGAACACCGGGGAGCTGTTTTTT. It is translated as CASSQEGRNTGELFF.

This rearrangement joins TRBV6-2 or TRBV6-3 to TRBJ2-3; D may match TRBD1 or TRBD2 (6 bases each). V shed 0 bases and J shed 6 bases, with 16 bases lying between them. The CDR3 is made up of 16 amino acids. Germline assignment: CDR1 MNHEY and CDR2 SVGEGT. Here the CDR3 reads CASSYSLSGAKDTQYF. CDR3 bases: TGTGCCAGCAGTTACTCTCTTTCGGGGGCTAAGGATACGCAGTATTTT.

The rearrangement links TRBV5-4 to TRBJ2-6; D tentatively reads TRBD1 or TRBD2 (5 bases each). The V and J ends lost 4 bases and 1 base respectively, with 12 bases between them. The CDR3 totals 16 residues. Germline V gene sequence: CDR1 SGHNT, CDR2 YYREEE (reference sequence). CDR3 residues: CASSRDHPSGANVLTF. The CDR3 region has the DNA TGTGCCAGCAGCAGGGACCATCCTTCTGGGGCCAACGTCCTGACTTTC.

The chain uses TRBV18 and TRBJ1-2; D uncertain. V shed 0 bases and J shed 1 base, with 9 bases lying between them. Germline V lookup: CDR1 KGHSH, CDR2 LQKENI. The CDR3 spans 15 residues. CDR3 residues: CASSPPDGLNYGYTF. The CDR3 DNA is TGTGCCAGCTCACCACCGGACGGACTTAACTATGGCTACACCTTC.

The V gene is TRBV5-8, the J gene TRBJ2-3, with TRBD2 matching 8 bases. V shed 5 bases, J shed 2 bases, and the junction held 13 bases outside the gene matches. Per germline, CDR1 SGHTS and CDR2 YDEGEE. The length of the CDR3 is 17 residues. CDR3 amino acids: CASSLGGNGRATDTQYF. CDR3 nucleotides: TGTGCCAGCAGTCTCGGAGGGAACGGGAGGGCCACAGATACGCAGTATTTT.

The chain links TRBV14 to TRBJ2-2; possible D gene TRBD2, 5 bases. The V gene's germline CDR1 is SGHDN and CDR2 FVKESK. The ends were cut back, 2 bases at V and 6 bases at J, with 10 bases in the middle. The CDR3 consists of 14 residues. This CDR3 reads CASSQRLASGELFF. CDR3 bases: TGTGCCAGCAGCCAACGGCTAGCTTCCGGGGAGCTGTTTTTT.

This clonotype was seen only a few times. Written as DNA, the CDR3 is TGTGCCAGCAGCCAAGGTGGACAGGGAGAGACCCAGTACTTC. This translates into CASSQGGQGETQYF. This sequence joins TRBV4-2 and TRBJ2-5, with 8 bases fitting TRBD1. Unmatched junction bases numbered 2, after V lost 1 base and J lost 4 bases. Germline V gene sequence: CDR1 LGHNA, CDR2 YNFKEQ. The length of the CDR3 is 14 residues.

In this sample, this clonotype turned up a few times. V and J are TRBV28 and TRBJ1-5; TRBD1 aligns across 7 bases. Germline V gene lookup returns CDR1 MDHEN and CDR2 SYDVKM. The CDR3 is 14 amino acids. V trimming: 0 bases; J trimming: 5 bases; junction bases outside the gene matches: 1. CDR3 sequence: CASSLWQGDQPQHF. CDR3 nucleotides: TGTGCCAGCAGTTTATGGCAGGGGGATCAGCCCCAGCATTTT.

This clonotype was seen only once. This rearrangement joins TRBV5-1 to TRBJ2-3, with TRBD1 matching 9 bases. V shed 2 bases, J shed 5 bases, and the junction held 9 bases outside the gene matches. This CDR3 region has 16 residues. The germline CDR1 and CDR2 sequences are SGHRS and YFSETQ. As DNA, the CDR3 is TGCGCCAGCAGCTTACAGCACAGGGGGCGTGTAGATACGCAGTATTTT. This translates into CASSLQHRGRVDTQYF.

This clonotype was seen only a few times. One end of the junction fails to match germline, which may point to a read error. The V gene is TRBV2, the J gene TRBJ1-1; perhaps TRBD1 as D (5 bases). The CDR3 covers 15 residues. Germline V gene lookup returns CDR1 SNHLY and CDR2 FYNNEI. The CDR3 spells CASSVGPFLNTEAFF. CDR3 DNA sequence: TGTGCCAGCAGTGTGGGACCCTTTTTGAATACTGAAGCTTTCTTT.

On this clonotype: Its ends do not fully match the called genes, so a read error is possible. CDR3 loop: CSASWGPYNEHFF. DNA for the CDR3: TGCAGTGCCTCATGGGGGCCATACAATGAGCACTTCTTC. The chain recombines TRBV20-1 with TRBJ2-1; tentatively, D is TRBD1 (6 bases). The CDR3 extends over 13 amino acids. Germline V gives CDR1 DFQATT, CDR2 SNEGSKA (reference sequence).

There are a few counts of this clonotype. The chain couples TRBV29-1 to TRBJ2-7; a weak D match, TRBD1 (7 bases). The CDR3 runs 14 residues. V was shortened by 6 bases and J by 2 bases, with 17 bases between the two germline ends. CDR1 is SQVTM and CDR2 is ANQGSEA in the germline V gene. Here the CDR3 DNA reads TGCAGCGTGGCAGGGGGACTCTGGCCCTACGAGCAGTACTTC. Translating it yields CSVAGGLWPYEQYF.

Here the CDR3 reads CSARDGGGRTTGELFF. DNA of the CDR3: TGCAGTGCTAGAGACGGTGGAGGAAGAACGACCGGGGAGCTGTTTTTT. The J gene is TRBJ2-2, the V gene TRBV20-1, with a weak D call TRBD2 (5 bases). Between the trimmed V and J ends, which lost 0 bases and 5 bases, there was a span of 16 bases. The CDR3 totals 16 residues. CDR1 DFQATT and CDR2 SNEGSKA come from the germline V gene (reference sequence).

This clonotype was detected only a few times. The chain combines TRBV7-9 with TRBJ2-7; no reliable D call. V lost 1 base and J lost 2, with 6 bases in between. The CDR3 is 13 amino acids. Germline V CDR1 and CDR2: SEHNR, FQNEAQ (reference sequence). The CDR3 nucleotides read TGTGCCAGCAGCTTAGAATACCCCTACGAGCAGTACTTC. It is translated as CASSLEYPYEQYF.

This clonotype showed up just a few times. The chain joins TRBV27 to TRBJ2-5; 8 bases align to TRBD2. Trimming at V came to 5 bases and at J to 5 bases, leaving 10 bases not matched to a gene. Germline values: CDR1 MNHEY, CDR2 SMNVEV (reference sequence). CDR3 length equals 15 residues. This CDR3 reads CASSPQRGRGETQYF. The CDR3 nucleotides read TGTGCCAGCAGTCCCCAGCGGGGGAGAGGGGAGACCCAGTACTTC.

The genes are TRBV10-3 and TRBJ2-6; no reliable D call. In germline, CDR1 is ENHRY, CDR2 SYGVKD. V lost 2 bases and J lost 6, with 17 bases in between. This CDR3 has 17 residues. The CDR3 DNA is TGTGCCATCAGTGAGCAGGCCGTCAAAGCTGAGGCCAACGTCCTGACTTTC. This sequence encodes CAISEQAVKAEANVLTF.

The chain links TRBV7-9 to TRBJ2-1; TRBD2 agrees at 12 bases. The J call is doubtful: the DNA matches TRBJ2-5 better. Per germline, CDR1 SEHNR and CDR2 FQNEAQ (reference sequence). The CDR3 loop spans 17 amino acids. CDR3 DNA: TGTGCCAGCAGCTTCATGACTAGCGGGAGATCGGGAGAGACCCAGTACTTC. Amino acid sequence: CASSFMTSGRSGETQYF.

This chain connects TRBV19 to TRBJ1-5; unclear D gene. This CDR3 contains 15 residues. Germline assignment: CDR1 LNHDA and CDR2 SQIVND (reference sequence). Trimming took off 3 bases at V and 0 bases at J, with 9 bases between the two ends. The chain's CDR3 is CASSIQVNSNQPQHF. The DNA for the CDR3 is TGTGCCAGTAGTATCCAGGTGAATAGCAATCAGCCCCAGCATTTT.

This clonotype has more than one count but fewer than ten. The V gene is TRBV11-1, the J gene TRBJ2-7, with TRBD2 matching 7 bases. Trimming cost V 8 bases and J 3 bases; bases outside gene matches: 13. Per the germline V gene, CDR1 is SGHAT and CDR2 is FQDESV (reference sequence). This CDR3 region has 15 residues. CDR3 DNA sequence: TGTGCCAGCGCCCTTGTCCCTAGCGGAATCTACGAGCAGTACTTC. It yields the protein CASALVPSGIYEQYF. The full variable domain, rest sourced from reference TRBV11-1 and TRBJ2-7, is EAEVAQSPRYKITEKSQAVAFWCDPISGHATLYWYRQILGQGPELLVQFQDESVVDDSQLPKDRFSAERLKGVDSTLKIQPAELGDSAMYLCASALVPSGIYEQYFGPGTRLTVT.

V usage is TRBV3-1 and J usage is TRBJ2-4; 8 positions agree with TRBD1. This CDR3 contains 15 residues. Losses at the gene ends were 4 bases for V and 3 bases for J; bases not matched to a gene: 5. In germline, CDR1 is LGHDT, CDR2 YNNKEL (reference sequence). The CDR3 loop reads CASSRQGAGKNIQYF. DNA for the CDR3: TGTGCCAGCAGCCGTCAGGGGGCTGGCAAAAACATTCAGTACTTC.

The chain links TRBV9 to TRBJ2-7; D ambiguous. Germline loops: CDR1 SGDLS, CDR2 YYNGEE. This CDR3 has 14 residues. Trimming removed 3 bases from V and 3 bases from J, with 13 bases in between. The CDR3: CASSATYNGYEQYF. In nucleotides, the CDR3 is TGTGCCAGCAGCGCAACTTACAACGGCTACGAGCAGTACTTC.

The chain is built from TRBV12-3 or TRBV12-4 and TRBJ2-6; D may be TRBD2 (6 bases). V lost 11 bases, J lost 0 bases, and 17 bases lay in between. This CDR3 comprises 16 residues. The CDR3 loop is CAGMGTYSSGANVLTF. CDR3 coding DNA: TGTGCCGGGATGGGGACTTATAGCTCTGGGGCCAACGTCCTGACTTTC.

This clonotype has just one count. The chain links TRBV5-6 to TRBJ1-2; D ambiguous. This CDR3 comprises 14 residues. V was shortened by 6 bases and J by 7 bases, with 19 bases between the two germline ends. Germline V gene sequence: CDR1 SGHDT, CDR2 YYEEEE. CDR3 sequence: CASIGPILGGGYTF. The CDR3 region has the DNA TGTGCCAGCATTGGACCTATCCTCGGTGGTGGCTACACCTTC.

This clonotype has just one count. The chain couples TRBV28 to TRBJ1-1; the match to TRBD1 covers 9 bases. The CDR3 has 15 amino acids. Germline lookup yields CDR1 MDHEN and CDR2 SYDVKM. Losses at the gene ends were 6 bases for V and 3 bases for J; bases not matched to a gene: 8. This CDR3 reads CASSRGGTGHTEAFF. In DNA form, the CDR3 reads TGTGCCAGCAGCCGCGGAGGGACAGGGCACACTGAAGCTTTCTTT.

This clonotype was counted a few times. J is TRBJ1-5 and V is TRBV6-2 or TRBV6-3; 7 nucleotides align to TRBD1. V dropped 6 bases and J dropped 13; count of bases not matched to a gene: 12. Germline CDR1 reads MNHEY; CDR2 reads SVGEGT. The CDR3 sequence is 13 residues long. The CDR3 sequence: CASSQAGQTGQHF. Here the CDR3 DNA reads TGTGCCAGCAGCCAGGCGGGACAGACGGGTCAGCATTTT.